Listed below are T cell receptor beta chains from one sample, sequenced in a study of neurological immune-mediated disorders. TCRdb processed the 5' RACE reads anew with MiXCR; each CDR3 protein has one entry. The repertoire consists of tens of thousands of distinct CDR3 sequences, with approximately 2.4% occurring once and the leading ten covering around 1.1%. The sample comprised PBMCs. These receptors came from a woman aged 25 to 39 with multiple sclerosis. Both conserved end residues are part of each CDR3. The order of the fields is J gene, D gene, V gene, clone size, CDR3 protein, CDR3 DNA. A D gene is named only where the DNA matches it firmly. Clone size appears in some rows only: once, few, many, or a class for an expanded clone.

>TRBJ2-5|NA|TRBV20-1|many
CSARPTGVEETQYF
TGCAGTGCTAGACCCACAGGAGTAGAAGAGACCCAGTACTTC
>TRBJ2-7|TRBD2|TRBV10-3|many
CAISYSGGSYEQYF
TGTGCCATCAGCTATAGCGGGGGCTCCTACGAGCAGTACTTC
>TRBJ2-3|NA|TRBV20-1|many
CSATTPLGSGTDTQYF
TGCAGTGCCACCACACCCTTAGGTAGTGGCACAGATACGCAGTATTTT
>TRBJ2-5|NA|TRBV3-1|few
CASSQGLHGETQYF
TGTGCCAGCAGCCAAGGACTACACGGGGAGACCCAGTACTTC
>TRBJ2-7|NA|TRBV7-9|many
CASSLLGRRSGYEQYF
TGTGCCAGCAGTTTACTTGGGAGGCGAAGCGGGTACGAGCAGTACTTC
>TRBJ1-1|NA|TRBV7-9|NA
CASEGGGFEAFF
TGTGCCAGCGAAGGCGGGGGATTTGAAGCTTTCTTT
>TRBJ1-1|NA|TRBV7-2|many
CASSLARENTEAFF
TGTGCCAGCAGCTTGGCCAGGGAAAACACTGAAGCTTTCTTT
>TRBJ1-1|NA|TRBV5-1|NA
CASSYGQMNTEAFF
TGCGCCAGCAGCTACGGACAGATGAACACTGAAGCTTTCTTT
>TRBJ2-3|TRBD2|TRBV6-6|many
CASSPGLAGLDTQYF
TGTGCCAGCAGTCCGGGACTAGCGGGACTAGATACGCAGTATTTT
>TRBJ2-3|TRBD1|TRBV5-5|many
CASSFATGGDTQYF
TGTGCCAGCAGCTTTGCTACAGGGGGAGATACGCAGTATTTT
>TRBJ2-1|NA|TRBV21-1|many
CASSFHPGGETGIYNEQFF
TGTGCCAGCAGCTTCCACCCCGGTGGGGAGACAGGGATCTACAATGAGCAGTTCTTC
>TRBJ2-7|NA|TRBV5-1|many
CASSSSPLGGMEEQYF
TGCGCCAGCAGCTCCTCCCCACTAGGTGGAATGGAAGAGCAGTACTTC
>TRBJ1-2|TRBD1|TRBV6-2/TRBV6-3|NA
CASSSLTGAYGYTF
TGTGCCAGTAGTTCCTTGACAGGGGCCTATGGCTACACCTTC
>TRBJ2-7|TRBD2|TRBV27|many
CASGAGGAGEFEQYF
TGTGCCAGCGGGGCGGGGGGGGCCGGGGAATTCGAGCAGTACTTC
>TRBJ2-1|NA|TRBV29-1|many
CSVGTYSYNEQFF
TGCAGCGTTGGGACTTACTCCTACAATGAGCAGTTCTTC
>TRBJ1-4|NA|TRBV7-6|many
CASSLGTEAYEKLFF
TGTGCCAGCAGCCTAGGGACGGAGGCGTATGAAAAACTGTTTTTT
>TRBJ2-5|NA|TRBV12-3/TRBV12-4|many
CASSLGGRYQETQYF
TGTGCCAGCAGTTTAGGCGGCCGGTACCAAGAGACCCAGTACTTC
>TRBJ2-7|NA|TRBV6-6|many
CASTSPADSYEQYF
TGTGCCAGCACGTCCCCCGCCGACTCCTACGAGCAGTACTTC
>TRBJ2-7|NA|TRBV5-1|many
CASSSLGRDEQYF
TGCGCCAGCAGCTCCTTGGGACGGGACGAGCAGTACTTC
>TRBJ2-1|TRBD2|TRBV28|many
CASSLEGMRGGSGSYNEQFF
TGTGCCAGCAGTTTAGAGGGGATGCGGGGCGGGAGTGGCTCCTACAATGAGCAGTTCTTC
>TRBJ2-5|NA|TRBV2|NA
CASRIVVEFGTQYF
TGTGCCAGCAGGATCGTAGTGGAGTTCGGGACCCAGTACTTC